This T cell receptor beta chain derives from a study of blood T cell repertoires in COVID-19. Some clones are missing from TCRdb's copy, which holds only in-frame ones; the method was immunoSEQ multiplex PCR. Of more than 95,000 clones in the sample, roughly 72% were seen once. Germline V CDR1 and CDR2: SGHVS, FQNEAQ. After removal of 7 bases from V and 0 bases from J, the junction contained 11 bases not matched to a gene. The CDR3 runs to 17 residues. The TCR was taken from a man in his sixties with acute or convalescent COVID-19. The chain uses TRBV7-8 and TRBJ2-1, with 8 bases matching TRBD2. The sample taken for sequencing was peripheral blood. This CDR3 reads CASTKVRSGSSYNEQFF. The CDR3 DNA follows: TGTGCCAGCACCAAAGTTCGAAGCGGGAGCTCCTACAATGAGCAGTTCTTC.